This section outlines one T cell receptor (beta chain) sequence together with its context. Sequencing was performed with immunoSEQ multiplex PCR; in TCRdb, only in-frame clones are kept and a portion is missing. This sample has 25,000 to 30,000 clones; about 89% occur once, and the top ten carry about 2%. This specimen belongs to a study of tissue T cells after allogeneic stem cell transplantation. The overall study: Every graft-versus-host disease patient had gastrointestinal disease and got several lines of graft-versus-host disease therapy.

Sequences were derived from blood, sampled before transplantation. This sequence originates from a male donor at least 60 years old who later had graft-versus-host disease after an allogeneic stem cell transplant.

CDR3 region: CASSRAGNSGANVLTF. The CDR3 nucleotides read TGTGCCAGCAGTAGGGCGGGAAACTCTGGGGCCAACGTCCTGACTTTC. The gene calls are TRBV27 and TRBJ2-6; D is perhaps TRBD2 (6 bases). Looked up from germline, CDR1 is MNHEY and CDR2 is SMNVEV (reference sequence). Trimming cost V 5 bases and J 0 bases, with 11 bases left between them. The CDR3 runs 16 residues.